The 28 T cell receptor beta chains below come from one sample, sequenced in a study of patients and donors after allogeneic stem cell transplantation (dated by TCRdb to between 2020 and 2021). Preparation of the library involved RT-PCR. The sequencer listed for this sample is NextSeq 550. The public reads were reprocessed in TCRdb via fastp at Q25 and MiXCR, keeping in-frame beta chains. For every CDR3 protein sequence, its rows merge into one entry that carries the most common genes and DNA. In this sample the table shows over 150,000 distinct CDR3 sequences, around 30% of which occur a single time. Of the sample, 2.5% to 3.5% is held by the ten largest clones. Source material: blood, either unsorted or a sorted T cell fraction (not recorded which). The receptors shown here come from a human donor who was either an allogeneic HSCT recipient or a stem cell or donor lymphocyte infusion donor (not recorded which). It is not recorded whose cells these are; they may come from a transplant donor.

This clonotype has a handful of counts. This chain uses TRBV10-3 with TRBJ2-7; TRBD2 might be the D (5 bases). CDR3 length: 16 residues. The germline V and J ends were trimmed by 0 bases and 2 bases, with 14 bases remaining between them. Germline-derived CDR1 and CDR2 are ENHRY and SYGVKD. Here the CDR3 reads CAISESSGPRTYEQYF. Written as DNA, the CDR3 is TGTGCCATCAGTGAGTCGAGCGGTCCCCGCACCTACGAGCAGTACTTC.

The rearrangement joins TRBV6-5 to TRBJ2-3; weak D call: TRBD2 (6 bases). The V gene lost 2 bases and the J gene lost 3 bases, with 12 bases spanning the gap. This CDR3 has 15 amino acids. Germline V CDR1 and CDR2: MNHEY, SVGAGI. The CDR3 DNA reads as TGTGCCAGCAGTTACGTCGGGGGTAGGACAGATACGCAGTATTTT. As protein: CASSYVGGRTDTQYF.

This clonotype has only a few counts. As DNA, the CDR3 is TGCGCCAGCAGCCAAGATAACCGGCTAGCGGGAGGCTCCTACGAGCAGTACTTC. Translating it yields CASSQDNRLAGGSYEQYF. V usage is TRBV4-3 and J usage is TRBJ2-7, with TRBD2 matching over 11 bases. Trimming cost V 0 bases and J 0 bases; bases outside gene matches: 7. This CDR3 is 18 amino acids long. Germline V gives CDR1 LGHNA, CDR2 YSLEER.

This clonotype was observed a handful of times. The gene calls are TRBV25-1 and TRBJ2-1; no definite D call. Trimming shortened V by 2 bases and J by 10 bases, and 9 bases separated the two germline ends. The length of the CDR3 is 12 residues. Germline assignment: CDR1 MGHDK and CDR2 SYGVNS. The CDR3 nucleotides read TGTGCCAGCAGTGAAATTGGTGGGGAGCAGTTCTTC. Translating gives CASSEIGGEQFF.

This clonotype was seen more than once but under ten times. The rearrangement links TRBV7-9 to TRBJ2-1; 13 bases map to TRBD2. The CDR3 is 16 amino acids. Germline values: CDR1 SEHNR, CDR2 FQNEAQ (reference sequence). V dropped 4 bases and J dropped 4; count of bases not matched to a gene: 4. Here the CDR3 reads CASSSRTSGSYNEQFF. The DNA for the CDR3 is TGTGCCAGCAGCTCCAGGACTAGCGGGAGTTACAATGAGCAGTTCTTC. Looking up the rest from reference TRBV7-9 and TRBJ2-1 gives the full variable domain: DTGVSQNPRHKITKRGQNVTFRCDPISEHNRLYWYRQTLGQGPEFLTYFQNEAQLEKSRLLSDRFSAERPKGSFSTLEIQRTEQGDSAMYLCASSSRTSGSYNEQFFGPGTRLTVL.

The table lists this clonotype with a few counts. The chain combines TRBV27 with TRBJ1-1; D not certain. In germline, CDR1 is MNHEY, CDR2 SMNVEV (reference sequence). V was trimmed by 3 bases and J by 3 bases, leaving 11 bases between them. This CDR3 is 14 amino acids long. The CDR3 DNA sequence: TGTGCCAGCAGTTTGACCCAGCGGGACACTGAAGCTTTCTTT. Its protein is CASSLTQRDTEAFF.

This clonotype was seen at least ten times. The chain joins TRBV28 to TRBJ1-2, with D uncertain. With 3 bases removed from V and 4 bases from J, the gap between germline ends came to 9 bases. Germline V gives CDR1 MDHEN, CDR2 SYDVKM. This CDR3 is built from 13 residues. CDR3 DNA: TGTGCCAGCAGTTTCTCGGGTGGCTATGGCTACACCTTC. Translating it yields CASSFSGGYGYTF.

This clonotype was seen only a few times. The chain links TRBV7-2 to TRBJ2-1; either TRBD1 or TRBD2 may fit D (5 bases each). Germline loops: CDR1 SGHTA, CDR2 FQGNSA. This CDR3 has 14 residues. Trimming removed 1 base at V and 8 bases at J, with 12 bases between. Here the CDR3 reads CASSLVGTIYEQFF. CDR3 nucleotides: TGTGCCAGCAGCTTAGTTGGGACGATCTATGAGCAGTTCTTC.

Only a few counts were recorded for this clonotype. This rearrangement joins TRBV7-8 to TRBJ1-1, with 9 bases that match TRBD1. Germline CDR1 is SGHVS and CDR2 is FQNEAQ. This CDR3 contains 18 residues. Germline trimming cut 5 bases from V and 5 bases from J; bases unmatched to any gene: 18. The CDR3: CASSPRTGVGTKRTEAFF. The CDR3 DNA reads as TGTGCCAGCAGCCCGCGGACAGGGGTGGGCACCAAGAGGACTGAAGCTTTCTTT.

The chain has TRBV20-1 and TRBJ2-1, with D possibly being TRBD1 (5 bases). CDR3 length: 14 residues. Germline CDR1 DFQATT, CDR2 SNEGSKA (reference sequence). With 0 bases removed from V and 9 bases from J, the gap between germline ends came to 15 bases. CDR3 sequence reads: CSARDLAGMGEQFF. The CDR3 coding sequence is TGCAGTGCTAGAGATCTCGCAGGGATGGGTGAGCAGTTCTTC.

The V gene is TRBV27, the J gene TRBJ2-2; 8 bases align to TRBD2. The CDR3 consists of 16 residues. J gave up 7 bases and V 2 bases, and 9 bases lay outside the gene matches. Germline V lookup: CDR1 MNHEY, CDR2 SMNVEV (reference sequence). The CDR3 sequence: CASSLIGLAGSGELFF. For the CDR3, the DNA is TGTGCCAGCAGTTTAATTGGACTAGCTGGGAGCGGGGAGCTGTTTTTT.

This clonotype was seen many times. Mismatch with germline at one junction end may stem from a read error. V and J are TRBV12-3 or TRBV12-4 and TRBJ1-6; D gene ambiguous. The CDR3 runs 12 residues. The CDR3: CTNQDLNSPLHF. CDR3 nucleotides: TGCACCAACCAGGATCTTAATTCACCCCTCCACTTT.

This clonotype was counted between two and nine times. The J gene is TRBJ1-4, the V gene TRBV4-1; no reliable D call. Trimming removed 2 bases from V and 8 bases from J, with 12 bases in between. CDR1 MGHRA and CDR2 YSYEKL come from the germline V gene. The CDR3 runs 14 residues. The CDR3 sequence: CASSQRPPGEKLFF. CDR3 nucleotide sequence: TGCGCCAGCAGCCAAAGACCCCCCGGGGAAAAACTGTTTTTT.

This clonotype came up a few times. The V call is TRBV27, the J call TRBJ1-5, with no clear D. Germline V lookup: CDR1 MNHEY, CDR2 SMNVEV (reference sequence). The V end was cut by 4 bases, the J end by 5 bases, with 15 bases between. The CDR3 runs 15 residues. Written as DNA, the CDR3 is TGTGCCAGCAGTTATCTGCACAGCCGCCATCAGCCCCAGCATTTT. As protein: CASSYLHSRHQPQHF.

The J gene is TRBJ2-1, the V gene TRBV12-3 or TRBV12-4; no clear D gene. CDR3 length: 13 amino acids. The V end was cut by 5 bases, the J end by 6 bases, with 11 bases between. CDR3 nucleotides: TGTGCCAGCAGTACCCGAGCCGGCAATGAGCAGTTCTTC. It yields the protein CASSTRAGNEQFF.

The chain uses TRBV4-3 and TRBJ2-6; 7 nucleotides match TRBD2. The CDR3 is 16 residues long. The junction had 0 bases not matched to a gene; V was cut back by 1 base and J by 0 bases. Germline V CDR1 and CDR2: LGHNA, YSLEER. As DNA, the CDR3 is TGCGCCAGCAGCCAAGGGGACTACTCTGGGGCCAACGTCCTGACTTTC. It encodes CASSQGDYSGANVLTF.

The chain is built from TRBV5-1 and TRBJ2-4, with 10 bases fitting TRBD1. The CDR3 is 15 residues long. Germline V gene data show CDR1 as SGHRS and CDR2 as YFSETQ. With 4 bases clipped from V and 2 bases from J, the junction kept 3 bases outside the gene matches. This CDR3 is CASSRTGGPKNIQYF. CDR3 in DNA: TGCGCCAGCAGCAGGACAGGGGGACCCAAAAACATTCAGTACTTC.

This clonotype was counted between two and nine times. The chain uses TRBV12-3 or TRBV12-4 and TRBJ2-3, with D tentatively TRBD1 (6 bases). Trimming left V 1 base short and J 10 bases short, with 15 bases between. The CDR3 has 14 amino acids. The CDR3 sequence: CASSLGLGEGAQYF. The CDR3 nucleotides read TGTGCCAGCAGTTTAGGCCTCGGAGAGGGGGCGCAGTATTTT.

The CDR3 reads CASSIGEGYGEKLFF. Written as DNA, the CDR3 is TGTGCCAGCAGTATAGGTGAAGGGTACGGAGAAAAACTGTTTTTT. V gene TRBV12-3 or TRBV12-4 combines with J gene TRBJ1-4, with D unresolved. V was shortened by 5 bases and J by 8 bases, with 18 bases between the two germline ends. CDR3 length: 15 amino acids.

The chain recombines TRBV5-1 with TRBJ2-3; 9 bases map to TRBD2. Trimming cost V 0 bases and J 8 bases; bases outside gene matches: 16. CDR1 SGHRS and CDR2 YFSETQ come from the germline V gene. This CDR3 region has 18 residues. The CDR3 sequence: CASSLAPGLAGDSRTQYF. The CDR3, as DNA: TGCGCCAGCAGCTTGGCACCGGGACTAGCTGGAGATTCGCGTACGCAGTATTTT.

This clonotype appeared many times. The V call is TRBV4-3, the J call TRBJ1-6; weak D call: TRBD1 (6 bases). The CDR3 runs 17 residues. The V end lost 2 bases, the J end lost 7 bases, and 18 bases lay between the germline ends. Germline V lookup: CDR1 LGHNA, CDR2 YSLEER. This chain's CDR3 is CASSQNLGAPSNSPLHF. The CDR3 nucleotides read TGCGCCAGCAGCCAAAACTTGGGGGCGCCGAGCAATTCACCCCTCCACTTT.

The rearrangement links TRBV20-1 to TRBJ2-7; 7 bases fit TRBD2. V trimming: 0 bases; J trimming: 4 bases; junction bases outside the gene matches: 6. The CDR3 extends over 14 amino acids. Germline assignment: CDR1 DFQATT and CDR2 SNEGSKA (reference sequence). Here the CDR3 DNA reads TGCAGTGCTAGAGACGGCGGGAGAAGGTACGAGCAGTACTTC. Translating gives CSARDGGRRYEQYF.

The chain links TRBV7-2 to TRBJ1-1, with D possibly TRBD1 on 5 matching bases. The CDR3 is 17 residues long. The germline V and J ends were trimmed by 2 bases and 0 bases, with 16 bases remaining between them. The germline CDR1 and CDR2 sequences are SGHTA and FQGNSA. In nucleotides, the CDR3 is TGTGCCAGCAGCTTATCCGGGGCAGGTCGTTTGAACACTGAAGCTTTCTTT. Protein sequence: CASSLSGAGRLNTEAFF.

The V and J genes are TRBV11-3 and TRBJ2-1, with D tentatively TRBD2 (6 bases). Trimming pared 4 bases from V and 8 bases from J, leaving 18 bases between. The germline V gene has CDR1 SGHNT and CDR2 YENEEA. The CDR3 has 15 residues. The CDR3 nucleotides are TGTGCCAGCAGCTCCCCTCGGGGAACGGGGGATGAGCAGTTCTTC. Protein sequence: CASSSPRGTGDEQFF.

The genes are TRBV15 and TRBJ2-3; D remains unclear. The CDR3 consists of 15 residues. The germline V gene has CDR1 LNHNV and CDR2 YYDKDF (reference sequence). The V end was cut by 0 bases, the J end by 7 bases, with 14 bases between. In DNA, the CDR3 is TGTGCCACCAGCAGAGAGAATCTAGGGCTAAATACGCAGTATTTT. Protein product: CATSRENLGLNTQYF.

The CDR3 reads CASSPPGSPLHF. The CDR3 DNA reads as TGTGCCAGCAGTCCCCCTGGGTCACCCCTCCACTTT. J is TRBJ1-6 and V is TRBV28; D not certain. The CDR3 has 12 residues. The germline V gene encodes CDR1 MDHEN and CDR2 SYDVKM. V shed 5 bases and J shed 10 bases, with 9 bases lying between them.

The chain employs TRBV20-1 and TRBJ2-3, with 8 bases fitting TRBD2. The germline gives CDR1 DFQATT, CDR2 SNEGSKA (reference sequence). V shed 5 bases and J 2 bases; nucleotides not matched to a gene: 3. The CDR3 contains 13 residues. The CDR3, as DNA: TGCAGTGCTCTCGGGAGGGACACAGATACGCAGTATTTT. Translated, it gives CSALGRDTDTQYF.

The V gene is TRBV13, the J gene TRBJ2-2; the match to TRBD2 covers 11 bases. This CDR3 contains 16 residues. Germline V gene data show CDR1 as PRHDT and CDR2 as FYEKMQ (reference sequence). J lost 1 base, V lost 6 bases, and 4 bases had no gene match. CDR3 amino acids: CASSYGTSGNTGELFF. The CDR3 DNA sequence: TGTGCCAGCAGTTATGGGACTAGCGGGAACACCGGGGAGCTGTTTTTT.